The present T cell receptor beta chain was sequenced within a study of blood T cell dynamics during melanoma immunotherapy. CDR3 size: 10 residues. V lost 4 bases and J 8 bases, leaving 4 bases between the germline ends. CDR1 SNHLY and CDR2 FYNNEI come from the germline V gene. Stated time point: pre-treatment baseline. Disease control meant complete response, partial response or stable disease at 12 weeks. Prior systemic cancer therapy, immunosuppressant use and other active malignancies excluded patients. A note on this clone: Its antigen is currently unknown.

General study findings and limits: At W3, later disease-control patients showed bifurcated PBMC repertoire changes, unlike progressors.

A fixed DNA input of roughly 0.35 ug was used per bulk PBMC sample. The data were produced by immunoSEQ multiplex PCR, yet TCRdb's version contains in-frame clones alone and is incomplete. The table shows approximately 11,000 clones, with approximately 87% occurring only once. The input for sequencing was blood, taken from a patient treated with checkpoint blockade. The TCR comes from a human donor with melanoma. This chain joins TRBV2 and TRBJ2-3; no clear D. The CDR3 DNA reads TGTGCCAGCAGTGTGGGTACGCAGTATTTT. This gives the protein CASSVGTQYF.